Following are 2 T cell receptor beta chains from one sample sequenced in a study of PD-L1 blockade in urothelial cancer. Some clones are missing from TCRdb's copy, which holds only in-frame ones; the method was immunoSEQ multiplex PCR. The data hold more than 35,000 clones, with around 80% observed a single time. Specimen: PBMCs, collected around atezolizumab (anti-PD-L1) treatment. The receptor set was obtained from an older man with urothelial cancer.

This clone was detected only a few times. V and J are TRBV2 and TRBJ1-5; D possibly corresponds to TRBD1 (5 bases). The length of the CDR3 is 16 residues. Germline V gene lookup returns CDR1 SNHLY and CDR2 FYNNEI. Trimming left V 8 bases short and J 3 bases short, with 20 bases between. The CDR3 here is CASHWGAGRTNQPQHF. The CDR3 DNA sequence: TGTGCCAGCCATTGGGGAGCGGGACGAACCAATCAGCCCCAGCATTTT.

The chain employs TRBV5-6 and TRBJ2-5; 9 bases map to TRBD1. J was trimmed by 2 bases and V by 4 bases; bases with no gene match: 0. The CDR3 has 13 residues. Germline-derived CDR1 and CDR2 are SGHDT and YYEEEE. The CDR3 sequence is CASSGTGQETQYF. The CDR3 DNA sequence: TGTGCCAGCAGCGGGACAGGGCAAGAGACCCAGTACTTC. Full variable domain (missing parts from reference TRBV5-6 and TRBJ2-5): DAGVTQSPTHLIKTRGQQVTLRCSPKSGHDTVSWYQQALGQGPQFIFQYYEEEERQRGNFPDRFSGHQFPNYSSELNVNALLLGDSALYLCASSGTGQETQYFGPGTRLLVL.